This TCR beta chain comes out of a study of blood T cells in healthy people across ages. Points from the study as a whole: Higher diversity, along with more naive CD4+ cells, distinguished long-lived donors from aged donors.

PCR was performed a second time for about 6 to 11 cycles using a sample-barcoded 5' primer and a J-beta primer mix. Every sample returned 2.5 million or more CDR3-containing paired-end reads. TCRdb recomputed calls from the 5' RACE reads with MiXCR, one row per CDR3 protein. In the table there are roughly 2 million distinct CDR3 sequences, roughly 52% of which are singletons. To note about this clonotype: Its target is not known.

This CDR3 region has 14 residues. Germline V CDR1 and CDR2: MNHNY, SVGAGI (reference sequence). Trimming left V 10 bases short and J 1 base short, with 17 bases between. The chain has TRBV6-6 and TRBJ2-7; D is unclear. The receptor comes from a middle-aged woman in good health. The material sequenced was blood. CDR3 in amino acids: CANRDPGLSYEQYF. For the CDR3, the DNA is TGTGCCAACAGAGACCCAGGCCTGTCCTACGAGCAGTACTTC.